The 18 T cell receptor beta chains below were found in one sample sequenced in a study of cytomegalovirus exposure and HLA in healthy donors. Measured with immunoSEQ multiplex PCR; TCRdb has only the in-frame clones, and not every one. This table holds about 56,000 clones, 90% to 95% found once. The sequenced sample was PBMCs. The receptors were gathered from a man aged 18 to 29 in good health and CMV-seronegative.

This chain links TRBV10-2 with TRBJ1-2; D is ambiguous. The germline V gene encodes CDR1 WSHSY and CDR2 SAAADI. This CDR3 is built from 16 residues. V was clipped by 3 bases and J by 0 bases, with 14 bases between them. CDR3 in DNA: TGCGCCAGCAGTGAACTCGGCGGCCTTACTAACTATGGCTACACCTTC. Its protein is CASSELGGLTNYGYTF.

V gene TRBV11-2 combines with J gene TRBJ2-1, with 7 bases identical to TRBD2. The CDR3 has 15 amino acids. V trimming: 5 bases; J trimming: 10 bases; junction bases outside the gene matches: 14. Per germline, CDR1 SGHAT and CDR2 FQNNGV. The CDR3 coding sequence is TGTGCCAGCAGCCCTCTTAAGGGCCGGGGGGACGAGCAGTTCTTC. Translating it yields CASSPLKGRGDEQFF.

The chain employs TRBV6-5 and TRBJ2-5; TRBD1 matches at 7 bases. Germline V gene sequence: CDR1 MNHEY, CDR2 SVGAGI. This CDR3 is 15 amino acids long. V gave up 0 bases and J gave up 4 bases; unmatched junction bases: 5. DNA of the CDR3: TGTGCCAGCAGTTACTCACAGGGGAATCGAGAGACCCAGTACTTC. As protein: CASSYSQGNRETQYF.

The chain combines TRBV27 with TRBJ2-1, with unresolved D. Germline loops: CDR1 MNHEY, CDR2 SMNVEV (reference sequence). V was cut by 6 bases and J by 5 bases, with 11 bases left in between. This CDR3 spans 13 amino acids. As DNA, the CDR3 is TGTGCCAGCAGCCGTCTAGGCGACAATGAGCAGTTCTTC. Translated, it gives CASSRLGDNEQFF.

The rearrangement joins TRBV6-6 to TRBJ2-2; tentative D call: TRBD2 (5 bases). Germline loops: CDR1 MNHNY, CDR2 SVGAGI (reference sequence). Trimming cost V 2 bases and J 4 bases, with 5 bases left between them. This CDR3 is built from 13 residues. CDR3 in amino acids: CASSYEGTGELFF. In DNA, the CDR3 is TGTGCCAGCAGTTACGAGGGCACCGGGGAGCTGTTTTTT.

The V and J genes are TRBV6-5 and TRBJ1-1; tentative D call: TRBD1 (5 bases). The CDR3 has 16 residues. V was cut by 4 bases and J by 2 bases, with 17 bases left in between. CDR1 and CDR2 from the germline V gene are MNHEY and SVGAGI. CDR3 sequence: CASSLIPTATNTEAFF. The DNA for the CDR3 is TGTGCCAGCAGTTTGATTCCGACAGCTACCAACACTGAAGCTTTCTTT.

The chain employs TRBV18 and TRBJ2-5; TRBD2 matches at 15 bases. Per the germline V gene, CDR1 is KGHSH and CDR2 is LQKENI. The CDR3 covers 18 residues. After removal of 0 bases from V and 5 bases from J, the junction contained 7 bases not matched to a gene. The DNA for the CDR3 is TGTGCCAGCTCACCACCGGGCGGACTAGCGGGAGGGATGGAGACCCAGTACTTC. This translates into CASSPPGGLAGGMETQYF.

This rearrangement joins TRBV4-3 to TRBJ2-3; possible D gene TRBD1, 5 bases. The CDR3 length is 16 residues. Germline V gives CDR1 LGHNA, CDR2 YSLEER. V was shortened by 4 bases and J by 2 bases, with 16 bases between the two germline ends. CDR3 amino acids: CASSPSGASYTDTQYF. CDR3 coding DNA: TGCGCCAGCAGCCCAAGTGGGGCTTCCTACACAGATACGCAGTATTTT.

J is TRBJ2-5 and V is TRBV2; TRBD2 might be the D (5 bases). Trimming removed 1 base from V and 2 bases from J, with 11 bases in between. The CDR3 has 15 residues. CDR1 and CDR2 (germline): SNHLY, FYNNEI. CDR3 nucleotide sequence: TGTGCCAGCAGTGAAGAGCGGCACAGTCAAGAGACCCAGTACTTC. Translated: CASSEERHSQETQYF.

This clone was seen only once. V is TRBV14 and J is TRBJ2-5; D may be TRBD2 (5 bases). Trimming cost V 2 bases and J 4 bases, with 14 bases left between them. The germline V gene has CDR1 SGHDN and CDR2 FVKESK. This CDR3 has 15 residues. This CDR3 reads CASSQSLGRGETQYF. DNA of the CDR3: TGTGCCAGCAGCCAAAGTCTGGGGAGAGGAGAGACCCAGTACTTC.

The gene calls are TRBV4-1 and TRBJ2-1; 12 positions match TRBD2. In germline, CDR1 is MGHRA, CDR2 YSYEKL. The CDR3 covers 17 residues. J gave up 5 bases and V 0 bases, and 5 bases lay outside the gene matches. The CDR3, as DNA: TGCGCCAGCAGCCAAGAGACTAGCGGGAGTTACCACAATGAGCAGTTCTTC. This encodes CASSQETSGSYHNEQFF.

The chain carries TRBV7-2 and TRBJ2-7; possible D gene TRBD1, 5 bases. The CDR3 loop spans 12 amino acids. Germline V CDR1 and CDR2: SGHTA, FQGNSA. The V end lost 6 bases, the J end lost 6 bases, and 12 bases lay between the germline ends. The CDR3 DNA is TGTGCCAGCAGTCATCAGGGAACCGAGCAGTACTTC. Protein product: CASSHQGTEQYF.

The chain employs TRBV5-1 and TRBJ2-1, with 8 bases fitting TRBD1. Losses at the gene ends were 8 bases for V and 0 bases for J; bases not matched to a gene: 4. Looked up from germline, CDR1 is SGHRS and CDR2 is YFSETQ. The CDR3 extends over 14 amino acids. Here the CDR3 DNA reads TGCGCCAGTGGAACAGGGGGCTCCTACAATGAGCAGTTCTTC. It codes for CASGTGGSYNEQFF.

This clone occurred a few times. This sequence joins TRBV18 and TRBJ2-7, with unresolved D. Germline-derived CDR1 and CDR2 are KGHSH and LQKENI. V was shortened by 6 bases and J by 4 bases, with 7 bases between the two germline ends. The CDR3 length is 11 residues. The CDR3 spells CASSLGYEQYF. The CDR3 DNA reads as TGTGCCAGCTCTCTCGGTTACGAGCAGTACTTC.

The chain joins TRBV11-2 to TRBJ1-1; D is uncertain. The CDR3 length is 19 residues. Germline V gene lookup returns CDR1 SGHAT and CDR2 FQNNGV. The ends were cut back, 5 bases at V and 1 base at J, with 26 bases in the middle. The CDR3 nucleotides are TGTGCCAGCAGCCGGTCGGACGGGGTCAACGGGGTCCAGAACACTGAAGCTTTCTTT. Translated: CASSRSDGVNGVQNTEAFF.

V and J are TRBV9 and TRBJ1-2; TRBD1 agrees at 8 bases. From germline, CDR1 is SGDLS and CDR2 YYNGEE. Unmatched junction bases numbered 6, after V lost 5 bases and J lost 3 bases. The CDR3 is made up of 14 amino acids. CDR3 protein: CASRGQGADYGYTF. Here the CDR3 DNA reads TGTGCCAGCAGGGGCCAGGGGGCGGACTATGGCTACACCTTC.

This chain uses TRBV27 with TRBJ2-2; TRBD2 agrees at 7 bases. Germline CDR1 and CDR2: MNHEY and SMNVEV (reference sequence). The CDR3 extends over 14 amino acids. Losses at the gene ends were 8 bases for V and 5 bases for J; bases not matched to a gene: 8. In DNA, the CDR3 is TGTGCCAGCTCGTTTCCGGGGGGAACCGGGGAGCTGTTTTTT. Protein product: CASSFPGGTGELFF.

The V call is TRBV5-4, the J call TRBJ2-7; 16 nucleotides align to TRBD2. Germline values: CDR1 SGHNT, CDR2 YYREEE (reference sequence). Trimming at V came to 4 bases and at J to 6 bases, leaving 4 bases not matched to a gene. The CDR3 has 15 amino acids. The CDR3 DNA reads as TGTGCCAGCAGCCCGGGACTAGCGGGAGGGTCCGAGCAGTACTTC. It yields the protein CASSPGLAGGSEQYF.